This is a list of T cell receptor beta chains from one sample in a study of OX40 agonist ivuxolimab in advanced cancers. The table came from immunoSEQ multiplex PCR; TCRdb's copy has only in-frame clones and leaves some out. The sample carries 65,000 to 95,000 clones, around 90% recorded once. The specimen comprised CD4+ or CD8+ T cells sorted from blood, sampled in a trial of the OX40 agonist ivuxolimab. These receptors were taken from an adult with an advanced solid tumor such as melanoma, head and neck, liver or kidney cancer. Both conserved end residues are part of each CDR3. The D gene is left open where the match is weak. Clone size is not always given. Where it is, it says once, few, many or a class for expanded clones.

v_gene: TRBV5-4
d_gene: TRBD2
j_gene: TRBJ2-5
abundance: NA
CDR3nt: TGTGCCAGCAGCCCCAGACTAGCGGGAGGGGAAGAGACCCAGTACTTC
CDR3aa: CASSPRLAGGEETQYF

v_gene: TRBV27
d_gene: NA
j_gene: TRBJ1-2
abundance: NA
CDR3nt: TGTGCCAGCAACCCGATTCCTCCAACTGGGAAAGGCTACACCTTC
CDR3aa: CASNPIPPTGKGYTF

v_gene: TRBV9
d_gene: TRBD1
j_gene: TRBJ1-2
abundance: once
CDR3nt: TGTGCCAGCAGCGGATCGGGACAGGGGTTTTCTAACACCTTC
CDR3aa: CASSGSGQGFSNTF

v_gene: TRBV9
d_gene: NA
j_gene: TRBJ2-5
abundance: NA
CDR3nt: TGTGCCAGCAGCACTACCCTAGAACCTTGGGAGACCCAGTACTTC
CDR3aa: CASSTTLEPWETQYF

v_gene: TRBV7-6
d_gene: TRBD2
j_gene: TRBJ2-1
abundance: NA
CDR3nt: TGTGCCAGCAGCCAATTTAGCGGGGAGGAGTTCTTC
CDR3aa: CASSQFSGEEFF

v_gene: TRBV5-4
d_gene: TRBD2
j_gene: TRBJ2-1
abundance: NA
CDR3nt: TGTGCCAGCAGCTTGGAGGCTAGCGGGGGGAATTACAATGAGCAGTTCTTC
CDR3aa: CASSLEASGGNYNEQFF

v_gene: TRBV7-2
d_gene: TRBD1
j_gene: TRBJ2-1
abundance: NA
CDR3nt: TGTGCCAGCAGCTCCCCAGGGGGTGAGCAGTTCTTC
CDR3aa: CASSSPGGEQFF

v_gene: TRBV28
d_gene: NA
j_gene: TRBJ2-5
abundance: NA
CDR3nt: TGTGCCAGCAGTTTATCGGGCAGGAGGATCGAGACCCAGTACTTC
CDR3aa: CASSLSGRRIETQYF

v_gene: TRBV7-9
d_gene: TRBD2
j_gene: TRBJ2-7
abundance: NA
CDR3nt: TGTGCCAGCAGCTTAGGCGGGGAGGGCACCTACGAGCAGTACTTC
CDR3aa: CASSLGGEGTYEQYF

v_gene: TRBV6-6
d_gene: TRBD2
j_gene: TRBJ2-7
abundance: NA
CDR3nt: TGTGCCAGCAGTTATCGGTCTAGCGGTAGTTACGAGCAGTACTTC
CDR3aa: CASSYRSSGSYEQYF

v_gene: TRBV7-2
d_gene: NA
j_gene: TRBJ1-5
abundance: NA
CDR3nt: TGTGCCAGCAGCTTAGCGGCCAGGGGAACAGGGCAGCCCCAGCATTTT
CDR3aa: CASSLAARGTGQPQHF

v_gene: TRBV5-6
d_gene: TRBD1
j_gene: TRBJ1-5
abundance: NA
CDR3nt: TGTGCCAGCAGGACGGACAGGGCGGGTCAGCCCCAGCATTTT
CDR3aa: CASRTDRAGQPQHF

v_gene: TRBV5-4
d_gene: NA
j_gene: TRBJ1-1
abundance: NA
CDR3nt: TGTGCCAGCAGTCATCCAGGGTTCGCTGAAGCTTTCTTT
CDR3aa: CASSHPGFAEAFF

v_gene: TRBV7-2
d_gene: NA
j_gene: TRBJ1-1
abundance: few
CDR3nt: TGTGCCAGCAGCTTAATACGGGGCGGGTCTTTCTTT
CDR3aa: CASSLIRGGSFF

v_gene: TRBV5-4
d_gene: TRBD1
j_gene: TRBJ2-1
abundance: NA
CDR3nt: TGTGCCAGCAGCTTTCAAACCGGGACAGGGAGCTATCGGGGGCAGTTCTTC
CDR3aa: CASSFQTGTGSYRGQFF

v_gene: TRBV29-1
d_gene: TRBD2
j_gene: TRBJ2-7
abundance: NA
CDR3nt: TGCAGCGTTGGGGGAGGGCAGGGAATCGACGAGCAGTACTTC
CDR3aa: CSVGGGQGIDEQYF

v_gene: TRBV5-4
d_gene: NA
j_gene: TRBJ1-4
abundance: NA
CDR3nt: TGTGCCAGCAGCTCTACCTTGACCGTGGGCGGTGAAAAACTGTTTTTT
CDR3aa: CASSSTLTVGGEKLFF

v_gene: TRBV4-2
d_gene: TRBD2
j_gene: TRBJ2-3
abundance: NA
CDR3nt: TGTGCCAGCAGCCAAGATCAAGCTAGCGGGGGTTACACAGATACGCAGTATTTT
CDR3aa: CASSQDQASGGYTDTQYF

v_gene: TRBV7-6
d_gene: NA
j_gene: TRBJ2-5
abundance: NA
CDR3nt: TGTGCCAGCAGCAGCGGCTCCAAGGTCTCTGGGACCCAGTACTTC
CDR3aa: CASSSGSKVSGTQYF

v_gene: TRBV7-2
d_gene: NA
j_gene: TRBJ2-1
abundance: NA
CDR3nt: TGTGCCAGCAGCTTAGGTCGATGGTCGGGTGAGCAGTTCTTC
CDR3aa: CASSLGRWSGEQFF

v_gene: TRBV28
d_gene: NA
j_gene: TRBJ1-2
abundance: NA
CDR3nt: TGTGCCAGCAGTTTAACAGGTTCTTTAGGCTACACCTTC
CDR3aa: CASSLTGSLGYTF

v_gene: TRBV7-3
d_gene: NA
j_gene: TRBJ2-1
abundance: NA
CDR3nt: TGTGCCAGCAGCTTAGGGGCCGGTGGCGGTGAGCAGTTCTTC
CDR3aa: CASSLGAGGGEQFF

v_gene: TRBV2
d_gene: NA
j_gene: TRBJ2-3
abundance: NA
CDR3nt: TGTGCCAGCAGGGGGAACACAGATACGCAGTATTTT
CDR3aa: CASRGNTDTQYF

v_gene: TRBV5-1
d_gene: TRBD1
j_gene: TRBJ1-4
abundance: NA
CDR3nt: TGCGCCAGCAGAATGGACAGGGGTAATGAAAAACTGTTTTTT
CDR3aa: CASRMDRGNEKLFF

v_gene: TRBV28
d_gene: TRBD1
j_gene: TRBJ1-2
abundance: NA
CDR3nt: TGTGCCAGCAGTAGCATCACAGGGGCGAGGAACTATGGCTACACCTTC
CDR3aa: CASSSITGARNYGYTF

v_gene: TRBV9
d_gene: NA
j_gene: TRBJ1-2
abundance: NA
CDR3nt: TGTGCCAGCAGCGCGGGGGGTCTCGGCTACACCTTC
CDR3aa: CASSAGGLGYTF

v_gene: TRBV7-7
d_gene: NA
j_gene: TRBJ2-5
abundance: NA
CDR3nt: TGTGCCAGCAGCGAAAATCAAGGGTACCAAGAGACCCAGTACTTC
CDR3aa: CASSENQGYQETQYF

v_gene: TRBV7-6
d_gene: NA
j_gene: TRBJ1-5
abundance: NA
CDR3nt: TGTGCCAGGAGCCAATACACGTCGGGCAATCAGCCCCAGCATTTT
CDR3aa: CARSQYTSGNQPQHF

v_gene: TRBV14
d_gene: NA
j_gene: TRBJ2-3
abundance: NA
CDR3nt: TGTGCCAGCAGCCAAGGGGCTCTTACCACAGATACGCAGTATTTT
CDR3aa: CASSQGALTTDTQYF

v_gene: TRBV30
d_gene: TRBD2
j_gene: TRBJ2-1
abundance: NA
CDR3nt: TGTGCCTGGAGTGCCCTATTCGGACGGGAGGGCCGAGAGGGTGAGCAGTTCTTC
CDR3aa: CAWSALFGREGREGEQFF

v_gene: TRBV28
d_gene: NA
j_gene: TRBJ2-7
abundance: once
CDR3nt: TGTGCCAGCAGTTTATTGGGCTACGAGCAGTACTTC
CDR3aa: CASSLLGYEQYF

v_gene: TRBV9
d_gene: NA
j_gene: TRBJ2-3
abundance: NA
CDR3nt: TGTGCCAGCAGCACATCCCCACCAGATACGCAGTATTTT
CDR3aa: CASSTSPPDTQYF

v_gene: TRBV5-1
d_gene: TRBD2
j_gene: TRBJ2-7
abundance: NA
CDR3nt: TGCGCCAGCAGCTTGGGTCTAGCGGGAGGGCCGTACGAGCAGTACTTC
CDR3aa: CASSLGLAGGPYEQYF

v_gene: TRBV5-1
d_gene: NA
j_gene: TRBJ2-7
abundance: NA
CDR3nt: TGCGCCAGCAGCCGCGCTCAACATCCTTCCTACGAGCAGTACTTC
CDR3aa: CASSRAQHPSYEQYF

v_gene: TRBV7-2
d_gene: NA
j_gene: TRBJ1-2
abundance: NA
CDR3nt: TGTGCCAGCAGCTTAACGTTCCGTGGGGACTATGGCTACACCTTC
CDR3aa: CASSLTFRGDYGYTF

v_gene: TRBV20-1
d_gene: NA
j_gene: TRBJ2-1
abundance: NA
CDR3nt: TGCAGTGCTTCCCGACTCAATGAGCAGTTCTTC
CDR3aa: CSASRLNEQFF

v_gene: TRBV6-1
d_gene: TRBD1
j_gene: TRBJ1-1
abundance: NA
CDR3nt: TGTGCCAGCAGTGGAGGGACAGGGGTGGGATCTGAAGCTTTCTTT
CDR3aa: CASSGGTGVGSEAFF